This T cell receptor beta chain was captured by sequencing in a study of T-cell reconstitution after alpha-beta-depleted transplantation in children. Preparation of the TCRbeta library was carried out with unique molecular identifiers. MiXCR was run by TCRdb on the PCR reads, yielding one entry per CDR3 protein. The data show over 150,000 distinct CDR3 sequences, 11% seen once. The CDR3 runs to 14 residues. Of note for this clonotype: Antigen: not known. A junction end diverges from the germline sequence, so it may reflect a read error.

Findings and caveats of the study: T-cell numbers and diversity, one year after transplant, stemmed largely from T cells that were newly produced. At around two months after transplant, the alpha-beta T cells were reportedly derived from several hundred expanded clones that came from non-depleted graft cells. There were some patients whose high TCRbeta diversity at day 60 came from surviving recipient T cells and thymic progenitors.

This rearrangement joins TRBV12-3 or TRBV12-4 to TRBJ1-2, with a weak D call TRBD1 (5 bases). The TCR sequence derives from a boy younger than 10 with acute myeloid leukemia, due to receive a stem cell transplant. The material was PBMCs, obtained before TCRalphabeta/CD19-depleted stem cell transplant. The CDR3, as DNA: TGTGCCAGCAGTTTTCGACAGCCGTCTTATGGCTACCCCTTC. It codes for CASSFRQPSYGYPF.